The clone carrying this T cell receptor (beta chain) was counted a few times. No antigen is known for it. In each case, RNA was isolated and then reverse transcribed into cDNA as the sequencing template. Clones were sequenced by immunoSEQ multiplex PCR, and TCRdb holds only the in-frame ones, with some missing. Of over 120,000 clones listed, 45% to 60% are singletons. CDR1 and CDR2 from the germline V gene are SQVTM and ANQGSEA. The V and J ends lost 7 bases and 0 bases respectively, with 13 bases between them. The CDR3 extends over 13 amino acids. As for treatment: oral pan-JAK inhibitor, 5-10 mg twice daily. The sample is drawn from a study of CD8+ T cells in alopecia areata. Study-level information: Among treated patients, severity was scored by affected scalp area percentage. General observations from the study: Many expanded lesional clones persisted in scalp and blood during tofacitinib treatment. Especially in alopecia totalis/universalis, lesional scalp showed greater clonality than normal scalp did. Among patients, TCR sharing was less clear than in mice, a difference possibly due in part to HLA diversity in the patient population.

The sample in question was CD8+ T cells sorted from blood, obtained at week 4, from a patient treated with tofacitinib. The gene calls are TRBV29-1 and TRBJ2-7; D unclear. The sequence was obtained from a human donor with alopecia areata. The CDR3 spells CSARAADSYEQYF. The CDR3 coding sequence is TGCAGCGCCCGGGCGGCGGACTCCTACGAGCAGTACTTC.